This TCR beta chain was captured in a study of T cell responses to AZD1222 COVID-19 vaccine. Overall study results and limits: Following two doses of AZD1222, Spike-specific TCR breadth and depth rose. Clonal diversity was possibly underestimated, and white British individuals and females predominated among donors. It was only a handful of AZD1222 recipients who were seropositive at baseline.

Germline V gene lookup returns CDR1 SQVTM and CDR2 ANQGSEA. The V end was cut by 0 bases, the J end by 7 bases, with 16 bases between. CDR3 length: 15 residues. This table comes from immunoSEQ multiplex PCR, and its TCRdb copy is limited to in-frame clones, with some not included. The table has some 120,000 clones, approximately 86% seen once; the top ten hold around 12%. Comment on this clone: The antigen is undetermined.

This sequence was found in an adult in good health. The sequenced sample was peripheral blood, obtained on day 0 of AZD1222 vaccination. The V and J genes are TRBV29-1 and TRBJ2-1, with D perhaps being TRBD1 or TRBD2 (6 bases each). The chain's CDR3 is CSVEDPGASRNEQFF. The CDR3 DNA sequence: TGCAGCGTTGAAGATCCGGGGGCGAGTCGGAATGAGCAGTTCTTC.